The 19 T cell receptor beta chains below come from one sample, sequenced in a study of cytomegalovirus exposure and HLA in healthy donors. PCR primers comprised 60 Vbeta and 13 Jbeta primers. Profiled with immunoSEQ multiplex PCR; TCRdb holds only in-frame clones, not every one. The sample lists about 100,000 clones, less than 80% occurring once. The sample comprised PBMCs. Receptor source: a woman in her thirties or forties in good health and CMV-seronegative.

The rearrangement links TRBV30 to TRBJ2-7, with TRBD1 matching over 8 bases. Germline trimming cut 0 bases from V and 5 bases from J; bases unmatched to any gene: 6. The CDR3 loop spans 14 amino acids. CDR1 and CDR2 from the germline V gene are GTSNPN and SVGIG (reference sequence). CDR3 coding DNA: TGTGCCTGGAGTGTAATAGGGACAGGTAACGAGCAGTACTTC. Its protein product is CAWSVIGTGNEQYF.

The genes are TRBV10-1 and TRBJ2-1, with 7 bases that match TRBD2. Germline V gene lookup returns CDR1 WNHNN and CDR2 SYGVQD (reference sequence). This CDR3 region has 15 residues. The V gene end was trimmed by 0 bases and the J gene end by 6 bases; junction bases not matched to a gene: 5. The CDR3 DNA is TGCGCCAGCAGTGAGTCGGCGGGAGTGGTCAATGAGCAGTTCTTC. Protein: CASSESAGVVNEQFF.

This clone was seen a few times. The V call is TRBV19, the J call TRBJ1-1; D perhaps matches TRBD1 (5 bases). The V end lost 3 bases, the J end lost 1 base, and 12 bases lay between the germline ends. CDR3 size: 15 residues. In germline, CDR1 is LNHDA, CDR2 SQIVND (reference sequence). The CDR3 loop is CASSMIGHRNTEAFF. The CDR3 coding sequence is TGTGCCAGTAGTATGATAGGACACCGGAACACTGAAGCTTTCTTT.

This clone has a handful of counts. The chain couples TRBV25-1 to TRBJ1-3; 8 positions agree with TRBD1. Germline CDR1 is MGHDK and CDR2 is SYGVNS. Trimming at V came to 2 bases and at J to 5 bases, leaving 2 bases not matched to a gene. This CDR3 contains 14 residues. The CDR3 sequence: CASSEPGGRNTIYF. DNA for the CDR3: TGTGCCAGCAGTGAACCAGGGGGCCGAAACACCATATATTTT.

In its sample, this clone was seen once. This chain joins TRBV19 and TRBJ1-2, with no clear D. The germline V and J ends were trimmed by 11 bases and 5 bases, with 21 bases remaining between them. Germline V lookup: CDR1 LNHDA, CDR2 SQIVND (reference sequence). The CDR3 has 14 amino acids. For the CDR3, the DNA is TGTGCCCTGTTTGGCGGCACTCGGGTTTATGGCTACACCTTC. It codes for CALFGGTRVYGYTF. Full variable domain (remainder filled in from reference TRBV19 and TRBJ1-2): DGGITQSPKYLFRKEGQNVTLSCEQNLNHDAMYWYRQDPGQGLRLIYYSQIVNDFQKGDIAEGYSVSREKKESFPLTVTSAQKNPTAFYLCALFGGTRVYGYTFGSGTRLTVV.

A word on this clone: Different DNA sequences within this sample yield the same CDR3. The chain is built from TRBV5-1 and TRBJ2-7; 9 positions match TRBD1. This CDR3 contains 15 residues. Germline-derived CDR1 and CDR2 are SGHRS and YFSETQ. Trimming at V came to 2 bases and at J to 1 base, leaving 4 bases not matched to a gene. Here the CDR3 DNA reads TGCGCCAGCAGCTTATCCGGGACAGGGTCCTACGAGCAGTACTTC. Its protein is CASSLSGTGSYEQYF.

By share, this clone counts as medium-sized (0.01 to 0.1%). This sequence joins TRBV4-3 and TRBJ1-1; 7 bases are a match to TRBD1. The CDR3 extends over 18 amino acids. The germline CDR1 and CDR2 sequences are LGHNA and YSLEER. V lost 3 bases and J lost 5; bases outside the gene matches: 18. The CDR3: CASSHSPLLTGSGTEAFF. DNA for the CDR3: TGCGCCAGCAGCCATAGCCCGCTCCTGACAGGGAGTGGGACTGAAGCTTTCTTT.

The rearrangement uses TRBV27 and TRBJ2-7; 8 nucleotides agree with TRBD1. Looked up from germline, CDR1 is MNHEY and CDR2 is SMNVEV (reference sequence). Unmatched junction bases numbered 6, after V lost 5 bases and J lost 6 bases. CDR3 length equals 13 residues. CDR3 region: CASSGWTGSEQYF. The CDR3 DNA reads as TGTGCCAGCAGTGGGTGGACAGGGAGCGAGCAGTACTTC.

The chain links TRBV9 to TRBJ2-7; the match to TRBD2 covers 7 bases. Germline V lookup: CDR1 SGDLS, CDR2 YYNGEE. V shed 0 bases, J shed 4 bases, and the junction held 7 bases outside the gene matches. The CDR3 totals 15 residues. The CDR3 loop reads CASSVDPAGLYEQYF. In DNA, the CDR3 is TGTGCCAGCAGCGTAGATCCAGCGGGGCTGTACGAGCAGTACTTC.

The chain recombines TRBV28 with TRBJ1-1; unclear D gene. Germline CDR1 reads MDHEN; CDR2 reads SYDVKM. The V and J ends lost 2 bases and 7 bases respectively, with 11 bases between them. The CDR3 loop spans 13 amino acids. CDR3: CASSLGKRSEAFF. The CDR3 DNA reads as TGTGCCAGCAGTTTAGGAAAGCGTAGTGAAGCTTTCTTT.

The CDR3 DNA reads as TGTGCCTGGAAAAGGAGGGACAGATCCTATTCACCCCTCCACTTT. Protein sequence: CAWKRRDRSYSPLHF. The rearrangement links TRBV30 to TRBJ1-6; TRBD1 matches at 7 bases. Per the germline V gene, CDR1 is GTSNPN and CDR2 is SVGIG (reference sequence). With V trimmed by 4 bases and J by 8 bases, 11 bases remained unmatched. The CDR3 is made up of 15 amino acids.

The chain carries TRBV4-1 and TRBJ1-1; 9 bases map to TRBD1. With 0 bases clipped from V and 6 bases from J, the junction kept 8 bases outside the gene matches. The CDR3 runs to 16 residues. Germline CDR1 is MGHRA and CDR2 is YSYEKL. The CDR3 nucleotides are TGCGCCAGCAGCCAAGATCCAGGGACAGGGAGCCCTGAAGCTTTCTTT. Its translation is CASSQDPGTGSPEAFF.

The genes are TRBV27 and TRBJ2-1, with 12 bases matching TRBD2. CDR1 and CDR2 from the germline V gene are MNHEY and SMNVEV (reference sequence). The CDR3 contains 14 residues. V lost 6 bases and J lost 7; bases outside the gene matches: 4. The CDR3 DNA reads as TGTGCCAGCAGCCTAGCGGGGGGGATGAATGAGCAGTTCTTC. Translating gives CASSLAGGMNEQFF.

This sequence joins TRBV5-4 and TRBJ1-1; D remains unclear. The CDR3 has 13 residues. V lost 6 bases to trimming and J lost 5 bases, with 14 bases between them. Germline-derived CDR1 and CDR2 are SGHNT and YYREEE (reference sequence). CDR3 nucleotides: TGTGCCAGCAACTCGGAGGGAGGGACTGAAGCTTTCTTT. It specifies CASNSEGGTEAFF.

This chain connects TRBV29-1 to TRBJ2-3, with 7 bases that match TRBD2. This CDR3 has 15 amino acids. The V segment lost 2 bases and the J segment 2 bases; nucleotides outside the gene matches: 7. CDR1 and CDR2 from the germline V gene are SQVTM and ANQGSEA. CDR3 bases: TGCAGCGTTGAAATAGGGCGGGAGAACACAGATACGCAGTATTTT. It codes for CSVEIGRENTDTQYF.

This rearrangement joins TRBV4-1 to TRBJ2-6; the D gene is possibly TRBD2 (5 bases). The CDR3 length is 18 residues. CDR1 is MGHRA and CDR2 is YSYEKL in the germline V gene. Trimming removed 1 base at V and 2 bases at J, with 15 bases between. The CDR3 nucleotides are TGCGCCAGCAGCCAAGGATCGGGGAGACGTGCTGGGGCCAACGTCCTGACTTTC. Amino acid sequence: CASSQGSGRRAGANVLTF.

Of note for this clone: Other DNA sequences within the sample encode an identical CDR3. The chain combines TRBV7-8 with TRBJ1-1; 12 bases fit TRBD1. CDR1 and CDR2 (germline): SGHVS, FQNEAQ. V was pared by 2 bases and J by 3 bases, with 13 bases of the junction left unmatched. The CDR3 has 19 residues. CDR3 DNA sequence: TGTGCCAGCAGCTTAATGGGGACAGGGGGCGTTGATGTAGACACTGAAGCTTTCTTT. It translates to CASSLMGTGGVDVDTEAFF.

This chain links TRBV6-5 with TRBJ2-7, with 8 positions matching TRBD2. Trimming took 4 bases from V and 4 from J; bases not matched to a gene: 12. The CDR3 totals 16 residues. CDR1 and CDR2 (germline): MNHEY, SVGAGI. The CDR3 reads CASSFNREGTRYEQYF. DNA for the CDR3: TGTGCCAGCAGTTTTAACCGGGAGGGGACACGTTACGAGCAGTACTTC.

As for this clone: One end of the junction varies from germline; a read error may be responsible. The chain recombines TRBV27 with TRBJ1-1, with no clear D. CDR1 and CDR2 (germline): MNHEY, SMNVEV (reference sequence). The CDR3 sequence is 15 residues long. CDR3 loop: CAGSPTQILNTEAFF. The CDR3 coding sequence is TGTGCCGGCAGTCCGACACAGATTTTGAACACTGAAGCTTTCTTT.